The clone carrying this T cell receptor beta chain has just a few counts. Its antigen remains unidentified. Clones were read by immunoSEQ multiplex PCR, and TCRdb kept only the in-frame ones, dropping some. The sample has fewer than 40,000 clones, 70% to 90% seen once. Prior autoimmune disease or systemic immunosuppression barred patients. Germline V CDR1 and CDR2: KGHSH, LQKENI. Germline trimming cut 1 base from V and 3 bases from J; bases unmatched to any gene: 6. This CDR3 is built from 17 residues. The sample belongs to a study of OX40 agonist ivuxolimab in advanced cancers. Study-wide background: Past anti-PD-1, anti-PD-L1 or anti-CTLA-4 therapy was accepted, and 30% to 50% had received some.

Overall study findings and caveats: In CD8+ T cells, expanded clones were on average more numerous than in CD4+.

The sample in question was CD4+ or CD8+ T cells sorted from blood, obtained in a trial of the OX40 agonist ivuxolimab. The receptor comes from an adult with an advanced solid tumor such as melanoma, head and neck, liver or kidney cancer. V gene TRBV18 combines with J gene TRBJ2-1, with 10 bases matching TRBD2. Written as DNA, the CDR3 is TGTGCCAGCTCACCACTCGCGGTAGCGGGAGGCTACAATGAGCAGTTCTTC. Its protein product is CASSPLAVAGGYNEQFF. Combining the CDR3 with reference TRBV18 and TRBJ2-1 gives the whole variable domain NAGVMQNPRHLVRRRGQEARLRCSPMKGHSHVYWYRQLPEEGLKFMVYLQKENIIDESGMPKERFSAEFPKEGPSILRIQQVVRGDSAAYFCASSPLAVAGGYNEQFFGPGTRLTVL.